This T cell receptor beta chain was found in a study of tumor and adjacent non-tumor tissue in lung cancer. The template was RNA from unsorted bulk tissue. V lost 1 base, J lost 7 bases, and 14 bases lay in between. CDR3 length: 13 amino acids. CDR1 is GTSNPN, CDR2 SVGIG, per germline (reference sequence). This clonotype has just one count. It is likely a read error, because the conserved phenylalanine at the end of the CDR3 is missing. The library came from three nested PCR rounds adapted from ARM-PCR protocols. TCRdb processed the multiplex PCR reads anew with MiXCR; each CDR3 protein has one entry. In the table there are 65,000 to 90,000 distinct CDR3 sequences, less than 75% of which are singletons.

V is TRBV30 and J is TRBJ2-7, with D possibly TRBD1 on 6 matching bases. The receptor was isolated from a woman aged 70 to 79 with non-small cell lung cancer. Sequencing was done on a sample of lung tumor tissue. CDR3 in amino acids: CAWSASQDSEQYI. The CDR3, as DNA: TGTGCCTGGAGTGCTAGTCAGGACAGTGAGCAGTACATC.